One sample yielded the 2 T cell receptor beta chains listed below, sequenced in a study of blood T cell repertoires in COVID-19. Some clones are missing from TCRdb's copy, which holds only in-frame ones; the method was immunoSEQ multiplex PCR. The repertoire includes roughly 300,000 clones, approximately 85% of them detected once, and 7.2% sits in the top ten. Input material: peripheral blood. The receptor source for this set is a human donor in a cohort sampled during active COVID-19.

The chain uses TRBV4-1 and TRBJ2-1; 12 bases agree with TRBD2. This CDR3 is built from 18 residues. Germline assignment: CDR1 MGHRA and CDR2 YSYEKL. Trimming cost V 1 base and J 7 bases; bases outside gene matches: 11. The CDR3 DNA sequence: TGCGCCAGCAGCCAAGCCCCGGTGACTAGCGGGGGCCCGAATGAGCAGTTCTTC. As protein: CASSQAPVTSGGPNEQFF.

The chain joins TRBV13 to TRBJ1-1, with unresolved D. This CDR3 spans 13 amino acids. Between the trimmed V and J ends, which lost 0 bases and 5 bases, there was a span of 7 bases. Germline assignment: CDR1 PRHDT and CDR2 FYEKMQ (reference sequence). The CDR3 DNA is TGTGCCAGCAGCTTAGGCCAGCGGACTGAAGCTTTCTTT. It translates to CASSLGQRTEAFF.